What follows are 8 T cell receptor beta chains derived from one specimen sequenced in a study of blood T cell repertoires in COVID-19. Measured with immunoSEQ multiplex PCR; TCRdb has only the in-frame clones, and not every one. Of about 50,000 clones listed, around nine tenths are singletons. Sequencing input: peripheral blood. These receptors came from a man in his sixties with active or convalescent COVID-19.

This chain links TRBV2 with TRBJ1-4, with 8 bases fitting TRBD1. The CDR3 is 13 amino acids. Germline assignment: CDR1 SNHLY and CDR2 FYNNEI. V lost 7 bases, J lost 4 bases, and 2 bases stayed unmatched. The CDR3 coding sequence is TGTGCCAGCAACGGACAGGGTAATGAAAAACTGTTTTTT. This encodes CASNGQGNEKLFF.

V usage is TRBV20-1 and J usage is TRBJ2-1; D is ambiguous. Trimming shortened V by 3 bases and J by 8 bases, and 8 bases separated the two germline ends. This CDR3 is 11 amino acids long. CDR1 is DFQATT, CDR2 SNEGSKA, per germline (reference sequence). The CDR3 region is CSASELYEQFF. The CDR3 coding sequence is TGCAGTGCTAGCGAGCTGTATGAGCAGTTCTTC.

There are a few counts of this clone. This specimen includes other DNA sequences encoding the same CDR3. The DNA of the CDR3 is TGTGCCAGCAGCTTAGGGACGCGGGGGGGCAATGAGCAGTTCTTC. It encodes CASSLGTRGGNEQFF. This chain joins TRBV7-6 and TRBJ2-1; 9 positions match TRBD2. The germline CDR1 and CDR2 sequences are SGHVS and FNYEAQ. V dropped 1 base and J dropped 6; count of bases not matched to a gene: 4. The length of the CDR3 is 15 residues.

The chain carries TRBV11-2 and TRBJ2-1; TRBD2 agrees at 8 bases. Germline values: CDR1 SGHAT, CDR2 FQNNGV. CDR3 length: 18 amino acids. V shed 1 base, J shed 3 bases, and the junction held 11 bases outside the gene matches. The CDR3 nucleotides read TGTGCCAGCAGCTTAGCGTGGCAAGGACTAGCAAGCTACAATGAGCAGTTCTTC. This sequence encodes CASSLAWQGLASYNEQFF.

This clone occurred a few times. The J gene is TRBJ1-5, the V gene TRBV6-2 or TRBV6-3; TRBD1 aligns across 10 bases. V lost 0 bases, J lost 4 bases, and 15 bases stayed unmatched. This CDR3 contains 20 residues. The germline gives CDR1 MNHEY, CDR2 SVGEGT. Here the CDR3 DNA reads TGTGCCAGCAGTTACTCGCCGCACCGGGACAGGGGTGAGGGGAATCAGCCCCAGCATTTT. It yields the protein CASSYSPHRDRGEGNQPQHF.

The gene calls are TRBV7-6 and TRBJ2-2, with 7 nucleotides matching TRBD1. J was trimmed by 3 bases and V by 2 bases; bases with no gene match: 6. Germline V CDR1 and CDR2: SGHVS, FNYEAQ. This CDR3 has 16 amino acids. The CDR3 spells CASSLLTGEYTGELFF. DNA of the CDR3: TGTGCCAGCAGCTTACTTACAGGGGAATACACCGGGGAGCTGTTTTTT.

The rearrangement uses TRBV28 and TRBJ2-5; 7 bases are shared with TRBD1. This CDR3 contains 15 residues. The germline V gene encodes CDR1 MDHEN and CDR2 SYDVKM. V shed 4 bases and J 2 bases; nucleotides not matched to a gene: 7. For the CDR3, the DNA is TGTGCCAGCAGTTCTCACCGGGACAGACAAGAGACCCAGTACTTC. This translates into CASSSHRDRQETQYF.

This chain's CDR3 is CASKPGRDRGRQPQHF. The CDR3, as DNA: TGTGCCAGCAAGCCTGGAAGAGACAGGGGTCGGCAGCCCCAGCATTTT. The chain is built from TRBV2 and TRBJ1-5; 8 bases map to TRBD1. CDR1 is SNHLY, CDR2 FYNNEI, per germline. The CDR3 length is 16 residues. Trimming cost V 7 bases and J 7 bases; bases outside gene matches: 15.